This T cell receptor (beta chain) appears in the sequencing data of a study of T cell responses to AZD1222 COVID-19 vaccine. Study information: Researchers grouped second doses given at about 4 or about 12 weeks into one pool. Study-level points and caveats: AZD1222 recipients seropositive at baseline numbered only 6 or 7. The study found Spike-specific TCR breadth and depth rose after two AZD1222 doses. All repertoire sampling was performed exclusively after the peak T cell response.

Concerning this clone: Its matching antigen is unknown.

Measured with immunoSEQ multiplex PCR; TCRdb has only the in-frame clones, and not every one. The table has under 200,000 clones, approximately 92% seen once. V was pared by 5 bases and J by 0 bases, with 11 bases between. CDR1 is SGHTA and CDR2 is FQGNSA in the germline V gene. CDR3 length equals 14 residues. The source material was peripheral blood, sampled on day 0 of AZD1222 vaccination. The chain carries TRBV7-2 and TRBJ2-7, with D tentatively TRBD1 (6 bases). This clonotype was obtained from an adult in good health. CDR3 in DNA: TGTGCCAGCAGCATCCGACAGGACTCCTACGAGCAGTACTTC. Encoded protein: CASSIRQDSYEQYF.